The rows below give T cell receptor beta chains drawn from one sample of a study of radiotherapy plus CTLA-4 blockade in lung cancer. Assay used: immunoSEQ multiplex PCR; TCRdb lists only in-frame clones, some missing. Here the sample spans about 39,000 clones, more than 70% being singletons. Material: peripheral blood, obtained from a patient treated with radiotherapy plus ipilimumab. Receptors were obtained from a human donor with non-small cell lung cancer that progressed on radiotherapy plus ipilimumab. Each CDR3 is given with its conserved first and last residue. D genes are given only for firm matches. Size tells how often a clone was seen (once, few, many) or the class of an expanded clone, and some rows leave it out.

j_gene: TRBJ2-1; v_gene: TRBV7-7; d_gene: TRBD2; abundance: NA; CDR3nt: TGTGCTAGCAGCCAACTAGCGGGGGGGACCATGAATGAGCAGTTCTTC; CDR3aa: CASSQLAGGTMNEQFF
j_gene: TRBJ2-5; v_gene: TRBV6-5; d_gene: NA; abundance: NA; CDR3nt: TGTGCCAGCAGTACCCAAGGGAGACGGGAGCAGTACTTC; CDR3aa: CASSTQGRREQYF
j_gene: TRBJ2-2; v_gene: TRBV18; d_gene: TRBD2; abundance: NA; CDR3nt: TGTGCCAGCTCACCACGACTAGGTAGCGGGGATAACACCGGGGAGCTGTTTTTT; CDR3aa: CASSPRLGSGDNTGELFF
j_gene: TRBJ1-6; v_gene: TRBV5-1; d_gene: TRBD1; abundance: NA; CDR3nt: TGCGCCAGCAGCTTAAAACCGCAGCCGGGACAGGGGCTGGGCGGTTCACCCCTCCACTTT; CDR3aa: CASSLKPQPGQGLGGSPLHF
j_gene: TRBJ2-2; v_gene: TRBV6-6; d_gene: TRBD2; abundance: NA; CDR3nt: TGTGCCAGCAGTCCCGGACTAGCGGGCACCGGGGAGCTGTTTTTT; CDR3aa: CASSPGLAGTGELFF
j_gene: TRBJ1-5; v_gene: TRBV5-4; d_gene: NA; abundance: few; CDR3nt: TGTGCCAGCAGTTCGGAGGCAAGCAATCAGCCCCAGCATTTT; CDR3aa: CASSSEASNQPQHF
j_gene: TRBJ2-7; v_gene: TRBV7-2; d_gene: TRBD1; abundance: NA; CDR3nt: TGTGCCAGCAGCTCGGACACAGGGGTCTACGAGCAGTACTTC; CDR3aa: CASSSDTGVYEQYF
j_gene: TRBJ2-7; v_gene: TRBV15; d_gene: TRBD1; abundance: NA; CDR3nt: TGTGCCACCAGCAAAGGGACAGTCTCCTACGAGCAGTACTTC; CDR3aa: CATSKGTVSYEQYF
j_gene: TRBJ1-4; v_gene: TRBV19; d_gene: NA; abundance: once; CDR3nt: TGTGCCAGTAGTATCAAGGTTACGTCGGGTGAAAAACTGTTTTTT; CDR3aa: CASSIKVTSGEKLFF
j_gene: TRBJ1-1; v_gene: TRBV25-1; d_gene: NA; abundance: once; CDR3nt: TGTGCCAGCAGTGACTGGGTCGGGGGAAACACTGAAGCTTTCTTT; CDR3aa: CASSDWVGGNTEAFF
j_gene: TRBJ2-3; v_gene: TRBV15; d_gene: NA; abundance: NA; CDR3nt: TGTGCCACCAGATTTGAGAGAGGTTCCGATACGCAGTATTTT; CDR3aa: CATRFERGSDTQYF
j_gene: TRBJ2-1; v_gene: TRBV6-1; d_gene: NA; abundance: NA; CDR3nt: TGTGCCAGCAGTATCAGCTCCTACAATGAGCAGTTCTTC; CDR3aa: CASSISSYNEQFF
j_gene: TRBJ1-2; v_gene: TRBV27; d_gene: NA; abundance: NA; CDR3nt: TGTGCCAGCAGTTTAAGCCAAGCTAACTATGGCTACACCTTC; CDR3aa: CASSLSQANYGYTF
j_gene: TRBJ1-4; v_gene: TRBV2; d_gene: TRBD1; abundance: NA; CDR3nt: TGTGCCAGCAGTGGGACAGGGGGCTCAACTAATGAAAAACTGTTTTTT; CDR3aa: CASSGTGGSTNEKLFF
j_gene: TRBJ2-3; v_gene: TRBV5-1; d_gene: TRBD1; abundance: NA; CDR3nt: TGCGCCAGCAGCTCGGGGACAGGGATGTCAGATACGCAGTATTTT; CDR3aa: CASSSGTGMSDTQYF
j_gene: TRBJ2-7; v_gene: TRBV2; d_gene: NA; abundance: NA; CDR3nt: TGTGCCACCAGGACAGAAGGCTACGAGCAGTACTTC; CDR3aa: CATRTEGYEQYF
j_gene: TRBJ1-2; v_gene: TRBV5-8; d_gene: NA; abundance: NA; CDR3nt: TGTGCCAGCAGCTGGGGGCCAGGAATCTATGGCTACACCTTC; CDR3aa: CASSWGPGIYGYTF
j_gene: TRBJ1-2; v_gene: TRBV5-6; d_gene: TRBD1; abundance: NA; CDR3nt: TGTGCCAGCAGCTTGGGTTTGGACAGGGGCTATGGCTACACCTTC; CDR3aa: CASSLGLDRGYGYTF
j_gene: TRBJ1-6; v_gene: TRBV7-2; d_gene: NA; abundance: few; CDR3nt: TGTGCCAGCAGCTCCCAGGGGTCCTATAATTCACCCCTCCACTTT; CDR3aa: CASSSQGSYNSPLHF
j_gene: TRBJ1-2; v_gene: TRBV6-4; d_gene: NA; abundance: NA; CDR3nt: TGTGCCAGCAGTGACTCGGCGGGGAACTATGGCTACACCTTC; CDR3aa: CASSDSAGNYGYTF
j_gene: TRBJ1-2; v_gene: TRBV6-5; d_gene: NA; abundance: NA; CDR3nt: NA; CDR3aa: CASSYSRRVAGGTF
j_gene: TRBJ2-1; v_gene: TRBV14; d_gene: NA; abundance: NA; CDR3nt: TGTGCCAGCAGCCACTTGACAGGTAACAATGAGCAGTTCTTC; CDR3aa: CASSHLTGNNEQFF
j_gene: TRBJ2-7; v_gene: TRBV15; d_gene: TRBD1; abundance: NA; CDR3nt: TGTGCCACCAGCTCGGACAGGGGTCCCTACGAGCAGTACTTC; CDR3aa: CATSSDRGPYEQYF
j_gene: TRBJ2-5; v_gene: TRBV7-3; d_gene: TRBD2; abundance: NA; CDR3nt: TGTGCCAGCAGCTTAATGGGACTAGCGGGGGGCCCACAAGAGACCCAGTACTTC; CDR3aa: CASSLMGLAGGPQETQYF
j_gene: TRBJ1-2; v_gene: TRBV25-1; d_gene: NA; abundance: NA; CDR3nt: TGTGCCAGCAGTGAATACGACTATGGCTACACCTTC; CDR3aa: CASSEYDYGYTF
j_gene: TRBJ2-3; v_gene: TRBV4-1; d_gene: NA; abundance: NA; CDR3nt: TGCGCCAGCAGCCAAGATCGGGGAAATACGCAGTATTTT; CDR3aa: CASSQDRGNTQYF
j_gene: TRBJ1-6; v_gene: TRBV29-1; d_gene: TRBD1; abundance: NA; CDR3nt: TGCAGCGCATGGACAGGGGGTAATTCACCCCTCCACTTT; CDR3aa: CSAWTGGNSPLHF
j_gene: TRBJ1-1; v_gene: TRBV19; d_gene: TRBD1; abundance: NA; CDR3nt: TGTGCCAGTAGTAATGGGGACAGACGGAACACTGAAGCTTTCTTT; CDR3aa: CASSNGDRRNTEAFF
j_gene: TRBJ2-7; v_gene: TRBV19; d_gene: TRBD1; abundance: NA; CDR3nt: TGTGCCAGTAGTGTTTCAGGGGGCCACGAGCAGTACTTC; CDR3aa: CASSVSGGHEQYF
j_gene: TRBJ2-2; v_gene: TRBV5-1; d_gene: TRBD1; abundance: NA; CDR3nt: TGCGCCAGCAGCACGGGACAGGAGAACACCGGGGAGCTGTTTTTT; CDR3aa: CASSTGQENTGELFF
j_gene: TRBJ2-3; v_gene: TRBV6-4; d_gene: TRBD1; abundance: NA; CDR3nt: TGTGCCAGCAGATTGACAGGGGCCGCAGCTACGCAGTATTTT; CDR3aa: CASRLTGAAATQYF
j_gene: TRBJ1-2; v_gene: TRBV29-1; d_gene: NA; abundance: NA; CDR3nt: TGCAGCGTTGAACTGGGGTCGGGGGGCTACACCTTC; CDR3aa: CSVELGSGGYTF
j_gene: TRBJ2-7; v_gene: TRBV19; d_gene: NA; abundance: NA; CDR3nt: TGTGCCAGTAGCCGGGGATACAGCGGGTCCTACGAGCAGTACTTC; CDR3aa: CASSRGYSGSYEQYF
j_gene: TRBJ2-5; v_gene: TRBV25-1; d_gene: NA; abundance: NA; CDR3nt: TGTGCCAGCAGTGAGACCAGACTATACCAAGAGACCCAGTACTTC; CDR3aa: CASSETRLYQETQYF
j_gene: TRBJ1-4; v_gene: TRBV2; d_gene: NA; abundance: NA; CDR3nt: TGTGCCAGCAGTGACAGGGGTGGTGGGTATGAAAAACTGTTTTTT; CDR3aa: CASSDRGGGYEKLFF
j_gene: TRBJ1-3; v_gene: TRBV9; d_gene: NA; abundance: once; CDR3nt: TGTGCCAGCGGCTCGCCCTCTGGAAACACCATATATTTT; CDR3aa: CASGSPSGNTIYF
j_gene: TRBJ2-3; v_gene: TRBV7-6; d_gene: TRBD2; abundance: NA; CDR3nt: TGTGCCAGCAGCTTAGAAGCTAGCGGGGGGAGCACAGATACGCAGTATTTT; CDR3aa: CASSLEASGGSTDTQYF
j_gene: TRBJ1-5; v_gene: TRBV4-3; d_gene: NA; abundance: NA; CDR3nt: TGCGCCAGCAGCCAGGGAGGGGATAGCAATCAGCCCCAGCATTTT; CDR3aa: CASSQGGDSNQPQHF
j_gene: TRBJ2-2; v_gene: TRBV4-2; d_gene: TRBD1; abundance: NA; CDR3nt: TGTGCCAGCAGCCAAGATCGGACAGGGAACACCGGTGAGCTGTTTTTT; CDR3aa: CASSQDRTGNTGELFF
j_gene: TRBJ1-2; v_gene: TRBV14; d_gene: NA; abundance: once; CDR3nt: TGTGCCAGCAGCCAAGCCTCAACAGGGAACTATGGCTACACCTTC; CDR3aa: CASSQASTGNYGYTF
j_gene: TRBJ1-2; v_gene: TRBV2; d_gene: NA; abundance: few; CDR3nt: TGTGCCAGCAGTGTGGACAAAAGCTATGGCTACACCTTC; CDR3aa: CASSVDKSYGYTF
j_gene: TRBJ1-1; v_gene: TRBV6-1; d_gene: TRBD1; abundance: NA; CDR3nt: TGTGCCAGCAGTGATGACAGGGCTAGGAACACTGAAGCTTTCTTT; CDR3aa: CASSDDRARNTEAFF
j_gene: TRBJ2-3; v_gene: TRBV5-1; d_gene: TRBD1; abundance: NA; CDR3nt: TGCGCCAGCCGGGGTCGGACAGGGGCTGCAGATACGCAGTATTTT; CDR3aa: CASRGRTGAADTQYF
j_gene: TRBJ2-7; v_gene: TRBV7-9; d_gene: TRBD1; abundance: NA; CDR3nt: TGTGCCAGCAGCTTACGAGGGGGCTTCAACGAGCAGTACTTC; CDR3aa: CASSLRGGFNEQYF
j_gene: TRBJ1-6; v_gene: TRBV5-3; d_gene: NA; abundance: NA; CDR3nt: TGTGCCAGAGGCTTTCCTCAGGCGCATGACAATTCACCCCTCCACTTT; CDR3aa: CARGFPQAHDNSPLHF
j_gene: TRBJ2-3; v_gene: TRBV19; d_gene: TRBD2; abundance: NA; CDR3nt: TGTGCCAGTAGTCCTCTCGCTAGCGGGGGGCCGAGAGATACGCAGTATTTT; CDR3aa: CASSPLASGGPRDTQYF
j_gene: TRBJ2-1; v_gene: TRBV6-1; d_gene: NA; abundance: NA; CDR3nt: TGTGCCAGCAGTGAAACAGTAGTCACGAATGAGCAGTTCTTC; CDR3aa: CASSETVVTNEQFF
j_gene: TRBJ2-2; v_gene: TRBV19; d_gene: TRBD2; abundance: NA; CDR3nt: TGTGCCAGTAGTCCGACTAGCGGGGGGGCCACCGGGGAGCTGTTTTTT; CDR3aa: CASSPTSGGATGELFF
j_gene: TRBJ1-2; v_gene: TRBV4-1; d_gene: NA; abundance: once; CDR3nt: TGCGCCAGCAGCCAAGATTCTCAGGGAGGCTATGGCTACACCTTC; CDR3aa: CASSQDSQGGYGYTF
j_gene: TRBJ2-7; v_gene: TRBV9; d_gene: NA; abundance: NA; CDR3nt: TGTGCCAGCAGCCCAGGTGGAGGGAACTCCTACGAGCAGTACTTC; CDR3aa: CASSPGGGNSYEQYF
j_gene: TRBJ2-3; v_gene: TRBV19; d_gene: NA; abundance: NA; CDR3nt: TGTGCCAGTAGTATAGACGCACAGGGTCGGACAGATACGCAGTATTTT; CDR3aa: CASSIDAQGRTDTQYF